This is a list of T cell receptor beta chains from one sample in a study of response to subunit inactivated influenza vaccine. MiXCR, run by TCRdb on the RT-PCR reads, gives a single entry per CDR3 protein. The repertoire has just over 300,000 distinct CDR3 sequences, 20% to 25% of them found once; the top ten carry roughly a tenth. The starting material was PBMCs from blood, obtained 21 months after vaccination. The receptors originated from a man between 45 and 75 years old who received an inactivated influenza vaccine. Each CDR3 is given with its conserved first and last residue. D genes are given only for firm matches. For some rows the clone size is stated as once, few or many, or as a class when expanded; others skip it.

J gene: TRBJ1-2; V gene: TRBV9; D gene: TRBD1; clone size: NA; CDR3 protein: CASSVDRTGWDGYTF; CDR3 DNA: TGTGCCAGCAGCGTAGATCGGACAGGGTGGGATGGCTACACCTTC
J gene: TRBJ1-3; V gene: TRBV7-6; D gene: NA; clone size: NA; CDR3 protein: CASSQTKTLGNTIYF; CDR3 DNA: TGTGCCAGCAGCCAAACAAAAACCCTCGGAAACACCATATATTTT
J gene: TRBJ1-2; V gene: TRBV5-5; D gene: TRBD1; clone size: NA; CDR3 protein: CASRRTGGRLDGYTF; CDR3 DNA: TGTGCCAGCCGTCGCACAGGGGGTAGGTTGGATGGCTACACCTTC
J gene: TRBJ1-5; V gene: TRBV7-8; D gene: NA; clone size: NA; CDR3 protein: CASSSNRDQPQHF; CDR3 DNA: TGTGCCAGCAGCTCCAACAGAGATCAGCCCCAGCATTTT
J gene: TRBJ1-1; V gene: TRBV12-3/TRBV12-4; D gene: NA; clone size: many; CDR3 protein: CASSVRDGLGSEAFF; CDR3 DNA: TGTGCCAGCAGTGTCCGGGACGGCCTCGGGTCTGAAGCTTTCTTT
J gene: TRBJ2-1; V gene: TRBV6-2/TRBV6-3; D gene: TRBD2; clone size: NA; CDR3 protein: CASSHSGGRGYNEQFF; CDR3 DNA: TGTGCCAGCAGCCACTCGGGCGGGAGGGGCTACAATGAGCAGTTCTTC
J gene: TRBJ1-1; V gene: TRBV7-2; D gene: NA; clone size: NA; CDR3 protein: CASSFRRGNTEAFF; CDR3 DNA: TGTGCCAGCAGCTTCCGCAGGGGGAACACTGAAGCTTTCTTT
J gene: TRBJ2-5; V gene: TRBV25-1; D gene: NA; clone size: few; CDR3 protein: CASSPGVGDQETQYF; CDR3 DNA: TGTGCCAGCAGCCCAGGGGTGGGAGATCAAGAGACCCAGTACTTC
J gene: TRBJ2-7; V gene: TRBV5-1; D gene: TRBD2; clone size: NA; CDR3 protein: CARETMGLPAYEQYF; CDR3 DNA: TGCGCCAGAGAAACCATGGGACTACCTGCCTACGAGCAGTACTTC
J gene: TRBJ2-7; V gene: TRBV5-1; D gene: NA; clone size: few; CDR3 protein: CASSLEPSLPYEQYF; CDR3 DNA: TGCGCCAGCAGCTTGGAGCCCAGCCTACCCTACGAGCAGTACTTC
J gene: TRBJ1-1; V gene: TRBV7-3; D gene: NA; clone size: NA; CDR3 protein: CASSLFQGLGKATEAFF; CDR3 DNA: TGTGCCAGCAGCTTATTCCAGGGACTCGGCAAGGCCACTGAAGCTTTCTTT
J gene: TRBJ2-5; V gene: TRBV6-2/TRBV6-3; D gene: NA; clone size: NA; CDR3 protein: CASRTPLGETQYF; CDR3 DNA: TGTGCCAGCCGGACTCCGCTGGGGGAGACCCAGTACTTC
J gene: TRBJ2-1; V gene: TRBV12-3/TRBV12-4; D gene: TRBD2; clone size: few; CDR3 protein: CASRLSGFYNEQFF; CDR3 DNA: TGTGCCAGCAGACTTAGCGGGTTCTACAATGAGCAGTTCTTC
J gene: TRBJ1-5; V gene: TRBV20-1; D gene: TRBD1; clone size: few; CDR3 protein: CSASPGTGNQPQHF; CDR3 DNA: TGCAGTGCTAGCCCCGGGACAGGCAATCAGCCCCAGCATTTT
J gene: TRBJ1-1; V gene: TRBV29-1; D gene: TRBD1; clone size: NA; CDR3 protein: CSVDTGQANTEAFF; CDR3 DNA: TGCAGCGTTGACACTGGACAGGCCAACACTGAAGCTTTCTTT
J gene: TRBJ1-1; V gene: TRBV6-5; D gene: NA; clone size: many; CDR3 protein: CASSYGMGEVEAFF; CDR3 DNA: TGTGCCAGCAGTTACGGGATGGGGGAAGTTGAAGCTTTCTTT
J gene: TRBJ1-1; V gene: TRBV11-1; D gene: NA; clone size: NA; CDR3 protein: CASSLPYGLGSSATEAFF; CDR3 DNA: TGTGCCAGCAGCCTGCCTTATGGTCTTGGATCCTCTGCCACTGAAGCTTTCTTT
J gene: TRBJ2-6; V gene: TRBV20-1; D gene: TRBD1; clone size: many; CDR3 protein: CSATTGYDVLTF; CDR3 DNA: TGCAGTGCGACGACAGGGTATGACGTCCTGACTTTC
J gene: TRBJ2-2; V gene: TRBV28; D gene: NA; clone size: NA; CDR3 protein: CASSFASSTGELFF; CDR3 DNA: TGTGCCAGCAGTTTTGCTAGCAGCACCGGGGAGCTGTTTTTT
J gene: TRBJ2-7; V gene: TRBV6-1; D gene: TRBD1; clone size: few; CDR3 protein: CASSGQQGVIYEQYF; CDR3 DNA: TGTGCCAGCAGTGGACAACAGGGGGTAATCTACGAGCAGTACTTC
J gene: TRBJ2-3; V gene: TRBV10-2; D gene: TRBD1; clone size: NA; CDR3 protein: CASSDRGSADTQYF; CDR3 DNA: TGCGCCAGCAGTGACAGGGGGTCGGCAGATACGCAGTATTTT
J gene: TRBJ1-2; V gene: TRBV3-1; D gene: NA; clone size: NA; CDR3 protein: CASSPSAQGLGGYTF; CDR3 DNA: TGTGCCAGCAGCCCGTCCGCCCAGGGCTTAGGGGGCTACACCTTC
J gene: TRBJ1-2; V gene: TRBV7-9; D gene: NA; clone size: NA; CDR3 protein: CASSLDRKGQPGLGYTF; CDR3 DNA: TGTGCCAGCAGCTTAGATAGGAAAGGACAGCCTGGTCTTGGCTACACCTTC
J gene: TRBJ1-1; V gene: TRBV7-2; D gene: NA; clone size: few; CDR3 protein: CASSTQRGNTEAFF; CDR3 DNA: TGTGCCAGCAGCACCCAAAGGGGGAACACTGAAGCTTTCTTT
J gene: TRBJ1-1; V gene: TRBV28; D gene: NA; clone size: many; CDR3 protein: CASSLYGTSYEAFF; CDR3 DNA: TGTGCCAGCAGTTTATATGGGACCTCCTATGAAGCTTTCTTT
J gene: TRBJ1-1; V gene: TRBV7-6; D gene: TRBD1; clone size: few; CDR3 protein: CASSSGGADTEAFF; CDR3 DNA: TGTGCCAGCAGCTCAGGGGGCGCGGACACTGAAGCTTTCTTT
J gene: TRBJ2-3; V gene: TRBV7-2; D gene: TRBD1; clone size: NA; CDR3 protein: CASSQGSAGQADTQYF; CDR3 DNA: TGTGCCAGCAGCCAGGGGTCGGCGGGACAGGCAGATACGCAGTATTTT
J gene: TRBJ1-1; V gene: TRBV12-3/TRBV12-4; D gene: NA; clone size: many; CDR3 protein: CASSPLGGGTEAFF; CDR3 DNA: TGTGCCAGCAGCCCCCTCGGGGGGGGCACTGAAGCTTTCTTT
J gene: TRBJ2-7; V gene: TRBV7-2; D gene: TRBD2; clone size: few; CDR3 protein: CASSFGTSGTHEQYF; CDR3 DNA: TGTGCCAGCAGCTTCGGGACTAGCGGGACCCACGAGCAGTACTTC
J gene: TRBJ1-2; V gene: TRBV5-5; D gene: NA; clone size: NA; CDR3 protein: CASSLSGKTYGYTF; CDR3 DNA: TGTGCCAGCAGCTTATCCGGGAAAACTTATGGCTACACCTTC
J gene: TRBJ2-1; V gene: TRBV12-3/TRBV12-4; D gene: TRBD1; clone size: NA; CDR3 protein: CASSPPFGTGSYNEQFF; CDR3 DNA: TGTGCCAGCAGCCCTCCTTTCGGGACAGGGTCCTACAATGAGCAGTTCTTC
J gene: TRBJ2-1; V gene: TRBV20-1; D gene: TRBD2; clone size: NA; CDR3 protein: CSAREQGSGSYNEQFF; CDR3 DNA: TGCAGTGCTAGAGAACAGGGTAGCGGGAGTTACAATGAGCAGTTCTTC
J gene: TRBJ1-2; V gene: TRBV20-1; D gene: NA; clone size: NA; CDR3 protein: CSARSRSGAANYGYTF; CDR3 DNA: TGCAGTGCTAGGTCTCGTAGCGGGGCGGCTAACTATGGCTACACCTTC
J gene: TRBJ2-2; V gene: TRBV10-3; D gene: TRBD1; clone size: NA; CDR3 protein: CAIRGQAETRNTGELFF; CDR3 DNA: TGTGCCATCAGGGGACAGGCCGAAACTAGGAACACCGGGGAGCTGTTTTTT
J gene: TRBJ2-2; V gene: TRBV4-2; D gene: NA; clone size: few; CDR3 protein: CASSAQVGVTTGELFF; CDR3 DNA: TGTGCCAGCAGCGCGCAGGTGGGTGTGACCACCGGGGAGCTGTTTTTT
J gene: TRBJ2-2; V gene: TRBV28; D gene: NA; clone size: few; CDR3 protein: CASSSPDPSTGELFF; CDR3 DNA: TGTGCCAGCAGTTCCCCGGACCCTTCCACCGGGGAGCTGTTTTTT
J gene: TRBJ1-5; V gene: TRBV18; D gene: NA; clone size: few; CDR3 protein: CASSPPGVPGSQHF; CDR3 DNA: TGTGCCAGCTCACCACCGGGTGTACCAGGCAGCCAGCATTTT
J gene: TRBJ1-5; V gene: TRBV4-1; D gene: TRBD1; clone size: few; CDR3 protein: CASSQGRTGGWQPQHF; CDR3 DNA: TGCGCCAGCAGCCAAGGACGGACAGGGGGCTGGCAGCCCCAGCATTTT
J gene: TRBJ2-1; V gene: TRBV20-1; D gene: TRBD2; clone size: many; CDR3 protein: CSASPRRRLAGVHNEQFF; CDR3 DNA: TGCAGTGCTAGTCCCCGCCGTAGACTAGCGGGAGTCCACAATGAGCAGTTCTTC
J gene: TRBJ2-7; V gene: TRBV13; D gene: NA; clone size: large; CDR3 protein: CASGTGAGVYEQYF; CDR3 DNA: TGTGCCAGCGGTACAGGCGCAGGTGTGTACGAGCAGTACTTC
J gene: TRBJ1-6; V gene: TRBV12-2; D gene: NA; clone size: many; CDR3 protein: CASRFNAAEGNNSPLHF; CDR3 DNA: TGTGCAAGTCGCTTTAATGCCGCGGAGGGCAATAATTCACCCCTCCACTTT
J gene: TRBJ2-1; V gene: TRBV10-3; D gene: NA; clone size: few; CDR3 protein: CAIMPPNADEQFF; CDR3 DNA: TGTGCCATCATGCCTCCAAATGCCGATGAGCAGTTCTTC
J gene: TRBJ2-1; V gene: TRBV4-3; D gene: TRBD2; clone size: NA; CDR3 protein: CASSQDLASGHYNEQFF; CDR3 DNA: TGCGCCAGCAGCCAAGATCTCGCTAGCGGGCACTACAATGAGCAGTTCTTC
J gene: TRBJ2-7; V gene: TRBV5-6; D gene: TRBD1; clone size: NA; CDR3 protein: CASSLEGTGDRYEQYF; CDR3 DNA: TGTGCCAGCAGCCTGGAAGGGACAGGGGACCGCTACGAGCAGTACTTC
J gene: TRBJ1-2; V gene: TRBV12-3/TRBV12-4; D gene: NA; clone size: NA; CDR3 protein: CASSQASSLGGYTF; CDR3 DNA: TGTGCCAGCAGTCAAGCGTCTAGTCTGGGAGGCTACACCTTC
J gene: TRBJ1-1; V gene: TRBV20-1; D gene: TRBD1; clone size: NA; CDR3 protein: CSARDPFWDRANTEAFF; CDR3 DNA: TGCAGTGCTAGGGACCCCTTTTGGGACAGGGCGAACACTGAAGCTTTCTTT
J gene: TRBJ1-4; V gene: TRBV6-5; D gene: NA; clone size: NA; CDR3 protein: CASSSDTATNEKLFF; CDR3 DNA: TGTGCCAGCAGTTCGGACACCGCAACTAATGAAAAACTGTTTTTT
J gene: TRBJ1-4; V gene: TRBV12-3/TRBV12-4; D gene: NA; clone size: many; CDR3 protein: CASSSGQNEKLFF; CDR3 DNA: TGTGCCAGCAGTTCCGGACAGAATGAAAAACTGTTTTTT
J gene: TRBJ1-5; V gene: TRBV7-8; D gene: NA; clone size: NA; CDR3 protein: CASSLEGWQPQHF; CDR3 DNA: TGTGCCAGCAGCTTAGAGGGGTGGCAGCCCCAGCATTTT
J gene: TRBJ2-4; V gene: TRBV11-3; D gene: TRBD2; clone size: many; CDR3 protein: CASSLDLGGGPAKNIQYF; CDR3 DNA: TGTGCCAGCAGCTTAGATCTCGGGGGAGGGCCGGCCAAAAACATTCAGTACTTC
J gene: TRBJ2-5; V gene: TRBV7-7; D gene: NA; clone size: NA; CDR3 protein: CASSLAGNQETQYF; CDR3 DNA: TGTGCTAGCAGCTTGGCGGGCAACCAAGAGACCCAGTACTTC
J gene: TRBJ2-7; V gene: TRBV15; D gene: NA; clone size: few; CDR3 protein: CATSTRTLREQYF; CDR3 DNA: TGTGCCACCAGCACTCGGACGCTTCGGGAGCAGTACTTC
J gene: TRBJ2-7; V gene: TRBV28; D gene: NA; clone size: NA; CDR3 protein: CASKDWGPDEQYF; CDR3 DNA: TGTGCCAGCAAAGACTGGGGCCCCGACGAGCAGTACTTC
J gene: TRBJ1-1; V gene: TRBV5-4; D gene: NA; clone size: NA; CDR3 protein: CASSLSGQYTEAFF; CDR3 DNA: TGTGCCAGCAGCTTGTCAGGACAGTACACTGAAGCTTTCTTT
J gene: TRBJ2-1; V gene: TRBV28; D gene: TRBD2; clone size: NA; CDR3 protein: CASSSGGGNEYNEQFF; CDR3 DNA: TGTGCCAGCAGCTCCGGGGGAGGGAATGAATACAATGAGCAGTTCTTC